These 16 T cell receptor beta chains originate from one sample sequenced in a study of T cell responses to AZD1222 COVID-19 vaccine. Profiling relied on immunoSEQ multiplex PCR, and the TCRdb table lists in-frame clones only, not all of them. The sample lists roughly 180,000 clones; 94% were seen once. Sequences were derived from peripheral blood, sampled on day 0 of AZD1222 vaccination. These receptors were collected from an adult in good health.

The V gene is TRBV7-2, the J gene TRBJ2-7; D might be TRBD2 (5 bases). CDR3 length: 14 amino acids. Germline V gives CDR1 SGHTA, CDR2 FQGNSA. V was pared by 5 bases and J by 2 bases, with 13 bases between. The CDR3 DNA reads TGTGCCAGCAGCGAACGGGGAATCACCTACGAGCAGTACTTC. Translation gives CASSERGITYEQYF.

V usage is TRBV29-1 and J usage is TRBJ1-1, with 7 nucleotides matching TRBD1. V gave up 2 bases and J gave up 5 bases; unmatched junction bases: 8. Germline V gene lookup returns CDR1 SQVTM and CDR2 ANQGSEA. The CDR3 extends over 14 amino acids. CDR3 amino acids: CSVELGTAGTEAFF. In DNA, the CDR3 is TGCAGCGTTGAATTGGGGACAGCGGGGACTGAAGCTTTCTTT.

This clone was recorded once. The chain carries TRBV29-1 and TRBJ2-2; 7 bases fit TRBD1. CDR3 size: 14 residues. In germline, CDR1 is SQVTM, CDR2 ANQGSEA. J lost 4 bases, V lost 3 bases, and 5 bases had no gene match. The DNA for the CDR3 is TGCAGCGTTGAGAAGGGGGCGAGCACCGGGGAGCTGTTTTTT. It encodes CSVEKGASTGELFF.

This rearrangement joins TRBV6-2 or TRBV6-3 to TRBJ1-1, with a tentative D call TRBD1 (5 bases). The germline V gene has CDR1 MNHEY and CDR2 SVGEGT. The V end lost 0 bases, the J end lost 5 bases, and 13 bases lay between the germline ends. CDR3 length equals 15 residues. The CDR3 coding sequence is TGTGCCAGCAGTTACTCAGGACACGGGGCTACTGAAGCTTTCTTT. It translates to CASSYSGHGATEAFF.

The gene calls are TRBV27 and TRBJ1-1; 10 positions match TRBD1. The CDR3 length is 15 residues. Germline trimming cut 2 bases from V and 6 bases from J; bases unmatched to any gene: 6. CDR1 and CDR2 from the germline V gene are MNHEY and SMNVEV (reference sequence). Here the CDR3 DNA reads TGTGCCAGCAGTTTAAGGGGACAGGGGTTGGCTGAAGCTTTCTTT. Protein product: CASSLRGQGLAEAFF.

The chain is built from TRBV11-1 and TRBJ1-5; D remains unclear. The germline V gene encodes CDR1 SGHAT and CDR2 FQDESV (reference sequence). This CDR3 spans 13 amino acids. Deletions cut 5 bases from V and 4 bases from J, with 9 bases between. The chain's CDR3 is CASSHSGNQPQHF. The DNA of the CDR3 is TGTGCCAGCAGCCACTCGGGTAATCAGCCCCAGCATTTT.

The chain combines TRBV4-1 with TRBJ1-2; TRBD1 is a possible D gene (5 bases). Germline values: CDR1 MGHRA, CDR2 YSYEKL. V was cut by 0 bases and J by 4 bases, with 12 bases left in between. This CDR3 is 15 amino acids long. CDR3 nucleotides: TGCGCCAGCAGCCAAGATCGGGGGTACGGCTATGGCTACACCTTC. Amino acids: CASSQDRGYGYGYTF.

V is TRBV7-9 and J is TRBJ2-1; 13 bases align to TRBD2. This CDR3 is 16 amino acids long. CDR1 is SEHNR, CDR2 FQNEAQ, per germline (reference sequence). V dropped 5 bases and J dropped 2; count of bases not matched to a gene: 3. CDR3 sequence (DNA): TGTGCCAGCAGCGAAACTAGCGGGAGGGCCTACAATGAGCAGTTCTTC. Its protein is CASSETSGRAYNEQFF. Variable domain in full (rest from reference TRBV7-9 and TRBJ2-1): DTGVSQNPRHKITKRGQNVTFRCDPISEHNRLYWYRQTLGQGPEFLTYFQNEAQLEKSRLLSDRFSAERPKGSFSTLEIQRTEQGDSAMYLCASSETSGRAYNEQFFGPGTRLTVL.

The chain carries TRBV3-1 (or the pseudogene TRBV3-2) and TRBJ2-6, with 8 positions matching TRBD1. Germline V lookup: CDR1 LGHDT, CDR2 YNNKEL (reference sequence). The ends lost 0 bases at V and 0 bases at J; junction bases unmatched: 13. The CDR3 is 21 residues long. The CDR3 nucleotides read TGTGCCAGCAGCCAAGATGACAGGTGGACAGGGAAGTCCTCTGGGGCCAACGTCCTGACTTTC. It specifies CASSQDDRWTGKSSGANVLTF.

The genes are TRBV9 and TRBJ2-1, with 7 positions matching TRBD1. Germline values: CDR1 SGDLS, CDR2 YYNGEE. The length of the CDR3 is 16 residues. J gave up 2 bases and V 1 base, and 6 bases lay outside the gene matches. The chain's CDR3 is CASSVWDRGPYNEQFF. In nucleotides, the CDR3 is TGTGCCAGCAGCGTATGGGACAGAGGACCCTACAATGAGCAGTTCTTC. Complete variable domain (other parts from reference TRBV9 and TRBJ2-1): DSGVTQTPKHLITATGQRVTLRCSPRSGDLSVYWYQQSLDQGLQFLIQYYNGEERAKGNILERFSAQQFPDLHSELNLSSLELGDSALYFCASSVWDRGPYNEQFFGPGTRLTVL.

The chain couples TRBV7-2 to TRBJ2-7, with TRBD1 matching 9 bases. The CDR3 spans 17 residues. Trimming took 0 bases from V and 2 from J; bases not matched to a gene: 8. The germline V gene encodes CDR1 SGHTA and CDR2 FQGNSA. The CDR3 nucleotides are TGTGCCAGCAGCTTAGCGCTTGTCGGGACAGGGCCCTACGAGCAGTACTTC. Protein sequence: CASSLALVGTGPYEQYF.

This chain joins TRBV5-8 and TRBJ1-6; possibly TRBD1 for D (5 bases). The CDR3 spans 15 residues. Trimming took off 1 base at V and 7 bases at J, with 12 bases between the two ends. Germline V gene lookup returns CDR1 SGHTS and CDR2 YDEGEE. CDR3 protein: CASSLSGVRNSPLHF. The CDR3, as DNA: TGTGCCAGCAGCTTGTCGGGGGTGAGAAATTCACCCCTCCACTTT.

The chain combines TRBV7-8 with TRBJ2-7; 10 bases are shared with TRBD1. Looked up from germline, CDR1 is SGHVS and CDR2 is FQNEAQ. Trimming at V came to 5 bases and at J to 7 bases, leaving 11 bases not matched to a gene. The CDR3 has 15 residues. The CDR3 protein is CASSPPGQGSEEQYF. In DNA, the CDR3 is TGTGCCAGCAGCCCACCGGGACAGGGGTCGGAGGAGCAGTACTTC. Complete variable domain (other parts from reference TRBV7-8 and TRBJ2-7): GAGVSQSPRYKVAKRGQDVALRCDPISGHVSLFWYQQALGQGPEFLTYFQNEAQLDKSGLPSDRFFAERPEGSVSTLKIQRTQQEDSAVYLCASSPPGQGSEEQYFGPGTRLTVT.

The V and J genes are TRBV7-8 and TRBJ2-7; 11 nucleotides line up with TRBD2. Germline-derived CDR1 and CDR2 are SGHVS and FQNEAQ. V was pared by 2 bases and J by 2 bases, with 11 bases of the junction left unmatched. The CDR3 covers 18 residues. The chain's CDR3 is CASSLISTSGNRPYEQYF. CDR3 nucleotides: TGTGCCAGCAGCTTAATTTCGACTAGCGGGAACCGCCCCTACGAGCAGTACTTC. The full variable domain, in which reference TRBV7-8 and TRBJ2-7 provide the parts outside the CDR3, is GAGVSQSPRYKVAKRGQDVALRCDPISGHVSLFWYQQALGQGPEFLTYFQNEAQLDKSGLPSDRFFAERPEGSVSTLKIQRTQQEDSAVYLCASSLISTSGNRPYEQYFGPGTRLTVT.

This clone was detected only once. The rearrangement uses TRBV6-2 or TRBV6-3 and TRBJ2-2; D gene ambiguous. Trimming took off 0 bases at V and 4 bases at J, with 3 bases between the two ends. The CDR3 sequence is 13 residues long. Per germline, CDR1 MNHEY and CDR2 SVGEGT. In DNA, the CDR3 is TGTGCCAGCAGTTACTCATTCACCGGGGAGCTGTTTTTT. The encoded protein is CASSYSFTGELFF.

This clone was found once. The chain uses TRBV9 and TRBJ1-3; 11 bases align to TRBD1. Germline assignment: CDR1 SGDLS and CDR2 YYNGEE. The ends lost 0 bases at V and 8 bases at J; junction bases unmatched: 7. The CDR3 loop spans 16 amino acids. The CDR3 sequence is CASSVGTGGEGDTIYF. CDR3 bases: TGTGCCAGCAGCGTAGGGACAGGGGGCGAAGGGGACACCATATATTTT.